This T cell receptor beta chain was recovered during a study of T cells in Graves' hyperthyroidism and ophthalmopathy. Study results and caveats: A model of 13 V-J pairs discriminated ophthalmopathy from stable hyperthyroidism. Median prediction lead before ophthalmopathy onset was around 6.9 months with the model. Most clonotypes expanded in thyroid above 0.001 were likewise present in blood.

The TCR beta CDR3 regions underwent amplification using RNA transcripts as the source. First-round RT-PCR of the TCR CDR3 relied on the HTBI primer set. TCRdb fed the multiplex PCR reads into MiXCR, producing one record per CDR3 protein. The data contain 450,000 to 650,000 distinct CDR3 sequences, more than 13% of them seen just once; the ten biggest clones take up 7.1%. The PBMCs were taken from around 10 ml of fresh peripheral blood. There are 14 residues in the CDR3. Germline V gene sequence: CDR1 KGHSH, CDR2 LQKENI. With 2 bases removed from V and 5 bases from J, the gap between germline ends came to 13 bases. At least ten counts were recorded for this clonotype. The antigen is unknown.

The sequenced material came from blood. This receptor was obtained from a woman aged 18-29 years with Graves' ophthalmopathy. The V and J genes are TRBV18 and TRBJ2-7, with D possibly being TRBD1 (6 bases). The chain's CDR3 is CASSPVQGIHEQYF. The CDR3 DNA follows: TGTGCCAGCTCACCAGTCCAGGGGATCCACGAGCAGTACTTC.